The rows below give T cell receptor beta chains drawn from one sample of a study of vaccination and CD4 T cells after COVID-19. In TCRdb, the PCR reads were re-called with MiXCR into one record per CDR3 protein. The data hold roughly 20,000 distinct CDR3 sequences, with roughly two fifths observed a single time. Their specific antigens are unknown. Sequences were derived from CD4+ T cells from blood, cultured in vitro, sampled after SARS-CoV-2 vaccination. The receptor source for this set is a human donor who had recovered from COVID-19. CDR3s include the opening cysteine and the closing phenylalanine or tryptophan. D genes are given only for firm matches. A clone size is listed for some rows: how often the clone was seen (once, few, many), or a class if it is expanded.

V	J	size	D	DNA	CDR3
TRBV29-1	TRBJ2-1	NA	TRBD2	TGCAGCGTTGATTCAGCGGGAGGAAGCCACAATGAGCAGTTCTTC	CSVDSAGGSHNEQFF
TRBV20-1	TRBJ1-3	few	NA	TGCAGTGCTAGGGGATTTGGAGGCTGGGGAAACACCATATATTTT	CSARGFGGWGNTIYF
TRBV11-1	TRBJ2-7	NA	TRBD1	TGTGCCAGCAGCTTCGGACAGGTCCGGGTCGAGCAGTACTTC	CASSFGQVRVEQYF
TRBV20-1	TRBJ2-2	few	NA	TGCAGTGGCCAGGGCGGAAACACCGGGGAGCTGTTTTTT	CSGQGGNTGELFF
TRBV30	TRBJ1-2	NA	NA	TGTGCCTGGTGGGGGGGTAACCGTGACTATGGCTACACCTTC	CAWWGGNRDYGYTF
TRBV27	TRBJ1-1	few	NA	TGTGCCAGCAGTTTAGAGGCCATGAACACTGAAGCTTTCTTT	CASSLEAMNTEAFF
TRBV27	TRBJ2-1	NA	TRBD2	TGTGCCAGCAGTTTATCGAGGGGACTAGCGGGGTACAATGAGCAGTTCTTC	CASSLSRGLAGYNEQFF
TRBV27	TRBJ2-3	few	NA	TGTGCCAGCAGTTTATCACGTCCCGATACGCAGTATTTT	CASSLSRPDTQYF
TRBV11-3	TRBJ2-7	NA	TRBD2	TGTGCCAGCAGCCCCCGATCCATCGGCGGCGGGAGGTCCTACGAGCAGTACTTC	CASSPRSIGGGRSYEQYF
TRBV7-2	TRBJ2-2	NA	TRBD1	TGTGCCAGCAGCTCGGGACAGGGAACCGGGGAGCTGTTTTTT	CASSSGQGTGELFF
TRBV6-1	TRBJ1-1	NA	NA	TGTGCCAGCGGCAACAGTGGATCTAACACTGAAGCTTTCTTT	CASGNSGSNTEAFF
TRBV6-1	TRBJ1-5	NA	TRBD1	TGTGCCAGCAGTAACAGGGGCGATCAGCCCCAGCATTTT	CASSNRGDQPQHF
TRBV12-3/TRBV12-4	TRBJ1-2	NA	NA	TGTGCCAGCAATCTAAATGGGGAGGGGTATGGCTACACCTTC	CASNLNGEGYGYTF
TRBV20-1	TRBJ1-1	few	TRBD1	TGCAGTGCCATCGTCCCGGGACAGGGAAGAGGCACTGAAGCTTTCTTT	CSAIVPGQGRGTEAFF
TRBV12-3/TRBV12-4	TRBJ2-2	once	TRBD2	TGTGCCAGCAGGCCCGGGGGGGGTCATTACACCGGGGAGCTGTTTTTT	CASRPGGGHYTGELFF
TRBV6-1	TRBJ1-2	few	NA	TGTGCCACCGGACGGGGGGGACGCTATGGCTACACCTTC	CATGRGGRYGYTF
TRBV6-5	TRBJ2-7	NA	TRBD1	TGTGCCAGCAGTTACTCACTTGGACAGGGTCTAGGCTACTTC	CASSYSLGQGLGYF
TRBV18	TRBJ2-6	NA	NA	TGTGCCAGCTCGACGCCCCCTATATGGGCCAACGTCCTGACTTTC	CASSTPPIWANVLTF
TRBV20-1	TRBJ1-6	few	TRBD1	TGCAGTGCTAGAGCCACAGGGGGGAATTCACCCCTCCACTTT	CSARATGGNSPLHF
TRBV7-2	TRBJ2-1	NA	TRBD1	TGTGCCAGCAGCTTAGCTCCCGCGGACAGGGGACACAATGAGCAGTTCTTC	CASSLAPADRGHNEQFF
TRBV5-1	TRBJ1-2	NA	TRBD1	TGCGCCAGCAGCTACGGACAGGGTGTTTACACCTTC	CASSYGQGVYTF
TRBV2	TRBJ1-5	NA	TRBD1	TGTGCCAGCAGCAGACAGGGGGCTCGGAGCAATCAGCCCCAGCATTTT	CASSRQGARSNQPQHF
TRBV2	TRBJ2-3	few	TRBD2	TGTGCCAGCAACCCTCGGCAAGCGGGGGTCACAGATACGCAGTATTTT	CASNPRQAGVTDTQYF
TRBV10-3	TRBJ1-6	few	NA	TGTGCCATCAGTGAAGGCACTTTGAATTCACCCCTCCACTTT	CAISEGTLNSPLHF
TRBV27	TRBJ2-1	NA	TRBD1	TGTGCCAGCAGTTTGACAGGGGGCGCCCTTTGGTTACAGTTCTTC	CASSLTGGALWLQFF
TRBV11-2	TRBJ1-2	NA	NA	TGTGCCAGCAGCCTACAGGGAACCACTGGCTACACCTTC	CASSLQGTTGYTF
TRBV5-1	TRBJ1-2	NA	NA	TGCGCCAGCAGCCCATGGACGGGGTATGGCTACACCTTC	CASSPWTGYGYTF
TRBV11-3	TRBJ2-5	few	TRBD1	TGTGCCAGCAGCCCCAGCAAGAGACAGGGGGTTCTGGAGACCCAGTACTTC	CASSPSKRQGVLETQYF
TRBV2	TRBJ2-7	NA	NA	TGTGCCAGCAAGCGAGATCAGACAGCGTCCTCCTACGAGCAGTACTTC	CASKRDQTASSYEQYF
TRBV20-1	TRBJ1-1	few	TRBD1	TGCAGTGCTAACGAGGGGGCGCTGAACACTGAAGCTTTCTTT	CSANEGALNTEAFF
TRBV6-2/TRBV6-3	TRBJ2-1	NA	TRBD2	TGTGCCAGCAGACGACGACTAGCGGGGGGGCTCGGGAATGAGCAGTTCTTC	CASRRRLAGGLGNEQFF
TRBV20-1	TRBJ2-5	NA	NA	TGCAGTGGCCCAATCGGAGAGACCCAGTACTTC	CSGPIGETQYF
TRBV20-1	TRBJ1-2	few	TRBD1	TGCAGTGCAGGGGAGGGGGCATCAGGCTATGGCTACACCTTC	CSAGEGASGYGYTF
TRBV7-2	TRBJ2-7	NA	TRBD1	TGTGCCAGCAGCTTAGACAGCCACAGGGGCGAGCAGTACTTC	CASSLDSHRGEQYF
TRBV12-3/TRBV12-4	TRBJ2-5	NA	TRBD2	TGTGCCAGCAGAAAAATGACTAGCGGCCAAGAGACCCAGTACTTC	CASRKMTSGQETQYF
TRBV6-4	TRBJ1-5	NA	NA	TGTGCCAGCAGTGCCGACAGTGAGGGGAATCAGCCCCAGCATTTT	CASSADSEGNQPQHF
TRBV6-4	TRBJ2-5	few	NA	TGTGCTAGCAGTGACCACACGCTCCAAGAGACCCAGTACTTC	CASSDHTLQETQYF
TRBV7-2	TRBJ2-7	NA	TRBD1	TGTGCCAGCAGCACTCGGACAGGGCAACCCTACGAGCAGTACTTC	CASSTRTGQPYEQYF
TRBV20-1	TRBJ2-3	few	NA	TGCAGTGCTAGAGGGGGTCGGAGCACAGATACGCAGTATTTT	CSARGGRSTDTQYF
TRBV28	TRBJ1-2	once	TRBD1	TGTGCCATTCAGCAGGACACAGGGGTTAACTATGGCTACACCTTC	CAIQQDTGVNYGYTF
TRBV6-1	TRBJ1-2	few	NA	TGTGCCAGCAGGCCGAACCGGGCTCCAGGAGGCTACACCTTC	CASRPNRAPGGYTF
TRBV20-1	TRBJ2-7	NA	NA	TGCAGTGCGGCGACCGGGACGGCCGCCTACGAGCAGTACTTC	CSAATGTAAYEQYF
TRBV27	TRBJ2-2	NA	NA	TGTGCCAGCAGTTTTCAGGTCGGGGAGCTGTTTTTT	CASSFQVGELFF
TRBV11-3	TRBJ2-5	NA	NA	TGTGCCAGCAGCTTAGATGGGTGGGGGACCCAGTACTTC	CASSLDGWGTQYF
TRBV11-2	TRBJ2-2	NA	TRBD2	TGTGCCAGCAGCGCCCGTCTAGCGGCGGGGGAGCTGTTTTTT	CASSARLAAGELFF
TRBV27	TRBJ2-2	NA	NA	TGTGCCAGCAGTTTGAACACCGGGGAGCTGTTTTTT	CASSLNTGELFF
TRBV21-1	TRBJ2-5	once	NA	TGTGCCAGCAGCACTACCCACAGGGACCAAGAGACCCAGTACTTC	CASSTTHRDQETQYF
TRBV20-1	TRBJ1-1	once	TRBD1	TGCAGTGCTAGAGCGGGACAGATCACTGAAGCTTTCTTT	CSARAGQITEAFF
TRBV20-1	TRBJ1-2	NA	NA	TGCAGTGCCCCCGAACGTGGCTACACCTTC	CSAPERGYTF
TRBV6-2/TRBV6-3	TRBJ2-1	NA	NA	TGTGCCAGCAGTTTCGCGGGGAATGAGCAGTTCTTC	CASSFAGNEQFF
TRBV6-2/TRBV6-3	TRBJ1-1	NA	TRBD1	TGTGCCAGCAGTTACACAGGGGTCACTGAAGCTTTCTTT	CASSYTGVTEAFF
TRBV12-3/TRBV12-4	TRBJ1-2	NA	TRBD1	TGTGCCAGCAGTATAAAAGCACAGGGGGTTGGTAACTATGGCTACACCTTC	CASSIKAQGVGNYGYTF